Ten or more counts support the clone carrying this T cell receptor beta chain. The antigen remains unidentified. This entry comes from a study of shared clonotypes between healthy human individuals. Study background: Donors, aged 18 to 49, were a couple of women and a few men. Findings and caveats of the study: Among donors, the sharing of clonotypes was expected to be influenced by sequencing depth.

J gave up 2 bases and V 7 bases, and 8 bases lay outside the gene matches. The CDR3 totals 16 residues. Germline CDR1 MDHEN, CDR2 SYDVKM. It was 300 ng DNA, roughly 32,000 T cell genomes, that went into each replicate PCR of unsorted PBMC. In the original workflow: Quality scores were absent from the junction-only immunoSEQ sequences, so filtering differed. Libraries were prepared by immunoSEQ multiplex PCR; TCRdb keeps only in-frame clonotypes and omits some of them. That table furnishes V, J and clone size, whereas the DNA furnished D and trimming. This sample yields some 450,000 clones, of which around 77% are seen a single time; around 13% belongs to the top ten.

The sequenced material came from PBMCs. The TCR was taken from a woman aged 40 to 50 in good health. Some clones in this sample may be carry-over from other donors' samples. The V call is TRBV28, the J call TRBJ1-5; 10 bases are shared with TRBD1. The DNA of the CDR3 is TGTGCCAGCACCACCACCGGGACAGGGGGCAATCAGCCCCAGCATTTT. It translates to CASTTTGTGGNQPQHF.